This TCR beta chain came from a study of T-cell reconstitution after alpha-beta-depleted transplantation in children. This sample's TCRbeta library carried unique molecular identifier barcodes. TCRdb reanalysed the PCR reads using MiXCR and keeps one entry per CDR3 protein. The data hold under 450,000 distinct CDR3 sequences, with about an eighth observed a single time. The CDR3 runs 12 residues. Trimming took off 3 bases at V and 3 bases at J, with 6 bases between the two ends. The germline gives CDR1 SNHLY, CDR2 FYNNEI. This clonotype was counted between two and nine times. The sample consisted of PBMCs, taken from the stem cell graft. This chain links TRBV2 with TRBJ2-7, with D possibly matching TRBD2 (6 bases). The clonotype originates from a human donor who donated a stem cell graft to a child with Fanconi anemia. The CDR3 DNA reads as TGTGCCAGCAGTGACGGGGGCTACGAGCAGTACTTC. Protein: CASSDGGYEQYF.